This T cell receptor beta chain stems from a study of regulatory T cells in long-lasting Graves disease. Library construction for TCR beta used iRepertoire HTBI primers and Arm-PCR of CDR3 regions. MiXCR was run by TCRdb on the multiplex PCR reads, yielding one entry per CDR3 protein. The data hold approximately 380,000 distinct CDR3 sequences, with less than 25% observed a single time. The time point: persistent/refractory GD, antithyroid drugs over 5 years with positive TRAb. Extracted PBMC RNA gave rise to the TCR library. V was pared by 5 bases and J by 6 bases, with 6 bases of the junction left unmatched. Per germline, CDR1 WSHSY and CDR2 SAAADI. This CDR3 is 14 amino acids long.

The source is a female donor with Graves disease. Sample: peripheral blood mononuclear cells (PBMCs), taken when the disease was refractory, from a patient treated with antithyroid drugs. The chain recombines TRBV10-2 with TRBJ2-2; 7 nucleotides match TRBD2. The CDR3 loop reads CASSRSGGAGELFF. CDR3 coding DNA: TGCGCCAGCAGTCGGTCGGGGGGTGCCGGGGAGCTGTTTTTT.